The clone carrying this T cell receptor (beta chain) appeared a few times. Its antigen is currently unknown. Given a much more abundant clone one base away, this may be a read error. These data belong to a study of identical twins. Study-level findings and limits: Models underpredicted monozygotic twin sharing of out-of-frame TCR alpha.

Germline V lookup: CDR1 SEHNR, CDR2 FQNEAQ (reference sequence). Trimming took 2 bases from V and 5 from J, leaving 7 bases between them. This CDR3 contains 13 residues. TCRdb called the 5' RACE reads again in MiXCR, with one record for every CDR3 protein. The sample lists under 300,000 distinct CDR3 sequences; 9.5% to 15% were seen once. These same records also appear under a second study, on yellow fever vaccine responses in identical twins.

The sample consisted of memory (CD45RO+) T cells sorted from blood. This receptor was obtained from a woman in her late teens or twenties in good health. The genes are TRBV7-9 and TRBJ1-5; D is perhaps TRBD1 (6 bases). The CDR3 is CASSLRGDQPQHF. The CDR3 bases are TGTGCCAGCAGCTTAAGGGGGGATCAGCCCCAGCATTTT.